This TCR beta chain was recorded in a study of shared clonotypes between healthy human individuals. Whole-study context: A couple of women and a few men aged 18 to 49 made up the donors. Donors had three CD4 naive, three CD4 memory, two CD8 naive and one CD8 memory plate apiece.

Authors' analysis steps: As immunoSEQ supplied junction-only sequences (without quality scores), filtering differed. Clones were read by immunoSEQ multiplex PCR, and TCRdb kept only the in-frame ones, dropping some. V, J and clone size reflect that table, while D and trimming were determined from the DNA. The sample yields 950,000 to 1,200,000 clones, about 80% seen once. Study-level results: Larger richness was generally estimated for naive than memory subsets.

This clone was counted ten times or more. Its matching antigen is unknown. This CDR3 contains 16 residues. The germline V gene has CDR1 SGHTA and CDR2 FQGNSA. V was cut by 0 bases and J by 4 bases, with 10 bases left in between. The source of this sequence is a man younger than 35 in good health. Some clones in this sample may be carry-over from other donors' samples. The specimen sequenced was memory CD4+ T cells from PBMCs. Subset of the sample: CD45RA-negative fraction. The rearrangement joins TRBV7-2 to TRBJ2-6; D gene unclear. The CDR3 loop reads CASSLALGAGANVLTF. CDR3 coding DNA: TGTGCCAGCAGCTTAGCGCTTGGCGCCGGGGCCAACGTCCTGACTTTC.